This is a list of T cell receptor beta chains from one sample in a study of blood T cell repertoires in COVID-19. Sequencing used immunoSEQ multiplex PCR; TCRdb keeps in-frame clones, though not all of them. Among 250,000 to 300,000 clones listed, roughly 91% were seen once. The sequencing sample was made of PBMCs or T cells enriched from blood (not recorded which). The receptors originated from a woman aged 55-75 years in a cohort exposed to, infected with or recovered from COVID-19 (not recorded which). Each CDR3 is given with its conserved first and last residue. D genes are given only for firm matches. Some rows have no size entry. The others give once, few or many, or a class for an expanded clone.

v_gene	abundance	len	d_gene	j_gene	CDR3aa	CDR3nt
TRBV5-4	.	13	.	TRBJ2-3	CASNTRGTDTQYF	TGTGCCAGCAACACTAGGGGCACAGATACGCAGTATTTT
TRBV24-1	.	14	.	TRBJ1-5	CATSADASRQPQHF	TGTGCCACCAGTGCCGACGCTTCGAGGCAGCCCCAGCATTTT
TRBV5-1	.	16	.	TRBJ2-2	CASSLRVAGDTGELFF	TGCGCCAGCAGCTTGAGGGTAGCAGGGGACACCGGGGAGCTGTTTTTT
TRBV10-3	once	13	TRBD1	TRBJ2-3	CAINRGRTDTQYF	TGTGCCATCAACAGGGGGCGCACAGATACGCAGTATTTT
TRBV2	.	12	.	TRBJ1-1	CASSNPNTEAFF	TGTGCCAGCTCTAACCCGAACACTGAAGCTTTCTTT
TRBV10-2	.	15	TRBD1	TRBJ2-7	CASRISGTGAHEQYF	TGCGCCAGCAGAATTTCCGGGACAGGGGCCCACGAGCAGTACTTC
TRBV19	once	11	.	TRBJ1-1	CARVKRTEAFF	TGTGCCAGGGTTAAGAGGACTGAAGCTTTCTTT
TRBV10-1	.	17	.	TRBJ2-3	CASSENGGLGERDTQYF	TGCGCCAGCAGTGAGAATGGCGGCTTAGGGGAAAGAGATACGCAGTATTTT
TRBV24-1	.	13	.	TRBJ1-2	CATSGGGDFGYTF	TGTGCCACCAGTGGGGGAGGGGACTTCGGCTACACCTTC
TRBV19	.	15	TRBD1	TRBJ1-5	CASSVDRAKNQPQHF	TGTGCCAGTAGTGTCGACAGGGCCAAAAATCAGCCCCAGCATTTT
TRBV6-5	.	15	TRBD1	TRBJ1-5	CASRRGQGSNQPQHF	TGTGCCAGCAGGAGAGGACAGGGAAGCAATCAGCCCCAGCATTTT
TRBV2	once	14	TRBD1	TRBJ1-1	CAGGPRGRDTEAFF	TGTGCCGGGGGACCCAGGGGGCGCGACACTGAAGCTTTCTTT
TRBV27	.	15	.	TRBJ1-1	CASRERQEPALRAFF	TGTGCCAGCAGGGAACGACAGGAACCCGCCTTAAGGGCTTTCTTT
TRBV9	.	13	.	TRBJ1-3	CASSVVAGNTIYF	TGTGCCAGCAGCGTAGTAGCTGGAAACACCATATATTTT
TRBV5-1	.	14	TRBD1	TRBJ2-7	CASSTDRGSYEQYF	TGCGCCAGCAGCACGGACAGGGGTTCCTACGAGCAGTACTTC
TRBV5-1	.	15	.	TRBJ2-3	CASSLRPGSTDTQYF	TGCGCCAGCAGCTTGAGGCCGGGGAGCACAGATACGCAGTATTTT
TRBV7-9	.	15	TRBD2	TRBJ2-1	CASSLARTSYNEQFF	TGTGCCAGCAGCTTAGCGCGGACTAGCTACAATGAGCAGTTCTTC
TRBV19	.	15	TRBD1	TRBJ1-5	CASRPGQAGNQPQHF	TGTGCCAGTAGACCCGGACAGGCGGGCAATCAGCCCCAGCATTTT
TRBV9	.	13	TRBD2	TRBJ2-1	CASSASGENEQFF	TGTGCCAGCAGCGCTAGCGGAGAGAATGAGCAGTTCTTC
TRBV28	few	15	TRBD2	TRBJ2-5	CASSSPGPGGQTQYF	TGTGCCAGCAGTTCCCCCGGACCGGGAGGACAGACCCAGTACTTC
TRBV7-2	.	16	TRBD2	TRBJ2-2	CASSLELADISGELFF	TGTGCCAGCAGCTTAGAACTAGCGGATATTTCCGGGGAGCTGTTTTTT
TRBV5-6	.	16	.	TRBJ2-3	CASSTETPGSTDTQYF	TGTGCCAGCAGCACCGAGACCCCAGGGAGCACAGATACGCAGTATTTT